This T cell receptor beta chain was captured by sequencing in a study of blood T cell repertoires in COVID-19. As for the study in general: Researchers got acute and convalescent COVID-19 samples from the United States, Italy and Spain. PBMCs, B-cell-depleted T cells, or T cells were the source of the cDNA or gDNA that made up the material.

Under the authors' procedure: Reference gene primer amplification gave estimated nucleated cell counts. Libraries were prepared by immunoSEQ multiplex PCR; TCRdb keeps only in-frame clonotypes and omits some of them. V and J calls and clone size come straight from that table; D and trimming were deduced from the DNA. The data contain roughly 200,000 clones, approximately 86% of them seen just once; the ten biggest clones take up roughly 10%. The CDR3 is made up of 18 amino acids. The sequence derives from a woman aged 45-65 years with COVID-19, enrolled during active disease. The rearrangement links TRBV21-1 to TRBJ1-5; the table's D gene call, TRBD1, was not cross checked with the DNA. TRBV21-1 is noted as a pseudogene. The sample taken for sequencing was peripheral blood. The CDR3: CASSKCGSGQISNQPQHF. The CDR3 nucleotides are TGTGCCAGCAGCAAATGCGGCTCGGGACAGATTAGCAATCAGCCCCAGCATTTT.